The clone carrying this TCR beta chain appeared a few times. This specimen belongs to a study of T-cell reconstitution after alpha-beta-depleted transplantation in children. Unique molecular identifiers were built into the TCRbeta library. TCRdb re-called the PCR reads through MiXCR, storing one row per CDR3 protein. The sample contains about 130,000 distinct CDR3 sequences, about a tenth of which appear only once. The receptor was derived from a girl under three years old who had a stem cell transplant for combined immunodeficiency, so the T cells may come from the graft donor. Here the sequenced sample was PBMCs, mostly from graft donor cells, taken 180 days after TCRalphabeta/CD19-depleted stem cell transplant.

The CDR3: CASSPDRSTDTQYF. The DNA for the CDR3 is TGTGCCAGCAGTCCGGACAGGAGCACAGATACGCAGTATTTT. J is TRBJ2-3 and V is TRBV12-3 or TRBV12-4; 7 nucleotides match TRBD1. The CDR3 spans 14 residues. With V trimmed by 5 bases and J by 0 bases, 2 bases remained unmatched.